Listed here are 28 T cell receptor beta chains from one sample, sequenced in a study of blood T cells in healthy people across ages (dated by TCRdb to the mid-2010s). The method was 5' RACE. Sequencer: Illumina HiSeq 2500. A second PCR of about 6 to 12 cycles was performed with a sample-barcoded 5' primer and a J-beta primer mix. TCRdb reanalyzed the raw reads on its own, using fastp at Q25 for trimming and MiXCR for clone calling, and kept in-frame beta chains. Identical CDR3 proteins give one entry, which carries the most common genes and DNA. The sample data list about 1 million distinct CDR3 sequences, and 40% to 55% of these were observed just once. The ten largest make up 18% of the sample. Material for sequencing was blood. Receptors originate from a woman in her fifties or sixties in good health.

A note on this clonotype: The junction shows a germline mismatch at one end, possibly a read error. This sequence joins TRBV4-1 and TRBJ2-1; D gene ambiguous. CDR3 size: 13 residues. In germline, CDR1 is MGHRA, CDR2 YSYEKL. In nucleotides, the CDR3 is TGCGTCAGCAGCTCCTTCGGGCCCAATGAGCAGTTCTTC. Translation: CVSSSFGPNEQFF.

Concerning this clonotype itself: The junction does not match germline at one end; this may be a read error. This chain connects TRBV28 to TRBJ2-4; D call uncertain. The J call may be wrong; the DNA end is better matched by TRBJ2-7. Germline CDR1 is MDHEN and CDR2 is SYDVKM. The CDR3 spans 14 residues. CDR3 in amino acids: CASSLFGVGYEQYF. CDR3 in DNA: TGCGCCAGCAGTTTGTTTGGGGTTGGCTACGAGCAGTACTTC.

This clonotype came up a few times. The V call is TRBV3-1, the J call TRBJ2-5, with 12 nucleotides matching TRBD2. Germline V gene lookup returns CDR1 LGHDT and CDR2 YNNKEL (reference sequence). The CDR3 sequence is 16 residues long. J gave up 4 bases and V 1 base, and 4 bases lay outside the gene matches. CDR3 residues: CASSQGLAGARETQYF. CDR3 coding DNA: TGTGCCAGCAGCCAAGGACTAGCGGGAGCTCGAGAGACCCAGTACTTC.

This sequence joins TRBV2 and TRBJ2-7; TRBD1 aligns across 7 bases. The germline gives CDR1 SNHLY, CDR2 FYNNEI. Trimming removed 10 bases from V and 6 bases from J; junction bases left unmatched: 12. The CDR3 contains 13 residues. CDR3 residues: CATSRDRVSEQYF. The CDR3 bases are TGTGCCACATCCCGAGACAGGGTGTCCGAGCAGTACTTC.

This clonotype was seen a handful of times. The chain is built from TRBV25-1 and TRBJ2-1; 9 bases are shared with TRBD2. With 4 bases clipped from V and 8 bases from J, the junction kept 6 bases outside the gene matches. This CDR3 spans 14 amino acids. The germline CDR1 and CDR2 sequences are MGHDK and SYGVNS. Here the CDR3 DNA reads TGTGCCAGCAGTGCGGCGGGAGGGGGGCATGAGCAGTTCTTC. Its translation: CASSAAGGGHEQFF.

The chain has TRBV5-6 and TRBJ1-2; D unclear. Germline V lookup: CDR1 SGHDT, CDR2 YYEEEE. The CDR3 has 14 amino acids. Between the trimmed V and J ends, which lost 3 bases and 7 bases, there was a span of 16 bases. The CDR3 spells CASSWMGADAGYTF. CDR3 DNA sequence: TGTGCCAGCAGCTGGATGGGCGCGGACGCTGGCTACACCTTC.

The rearrangement links TRBV12-3 or TRBV12-4 to TRBJ2-7; TRBD2 is a possible D gene (5 bases). CDR3 length: 14 amino acids. The V and J ends lost 3 bases and 3 bases respectively, with 12 bases between them. The CDR3 protein is CASSLSGVVYEQYF. CDR3 DNA sequence: TGTGCCAGCAGTTTGTCCGGGGTCGTCTACGAGCAGTACTTC.

The rearrangement joins TRBV12-3 or TRBV12-4 to TRBJ2-1; 10 nucleotides align to TRBD2. This CDR3 is 16 amino acids long. After removal of 6 bases from V and 7 bases from J, the junction contained 12 bases not matched to a gene. The CDR3, as DNA: TGTGCCAGCAGCCGCCAGCTAGCGGGAGCTGGAAATGAGCAGTTCTTC. It specifies CASSRQLAGAGNEQFF.

The chain couples TRBV14 to TRBJ1-2; 7 bases map to TRBD1. V dropped 0 bases and J dropped 11; count of bases not matched to a gene: 3. CDR1 is SGHDN and CDR2 is FVKESK in the germline V gene. The CDR3 spans 12 residues. The CDR3 spells CASSQDARGYTF. CDR3 bases: TGTGCCAGCAGCCAAGATGCCAGGGGGTACACCTTC.

The genes are TRBV12-3 or TRBV12-4 and TRBJ2-5, with a possible D match to TRBD2 (7 bases). This CDR3 comprises 14 residues. With 1 base removed from V and 5 bases from J, the gap between germline ends came to 11 bases. The CDR3 sequence: CASSLGRGGETQYF. The CDR3 nucleotides read TGTGCCAGCAGTTTAGGCAGGGGAGGGGAGACCCAGTACTTC.

This clonotype turned up a few times. J is TRBJ2-1 and V is TRBV20-1; D is ambiguous. V lost 3 bases and J 7 bases, leaving 13 bases between the germline ends. The CDR3 covers 13 residues. Germline V CDR1 and CDR2: DFQATT, SNEGSKA (reference sequence). The CDR3 bases are TGCAGTGCTAGGCCGTTGGCGTATAATGAGCAGTTCTTC. This gives the protein CSARPLAYNEQFF.

This rearrangement joins TRBV15 to TRBJ2-3; perhaps TRBD1 as D (6 bases). Per the germline V gene, CDR1 is LNHNV and CDR2 is YYDKDF (reference sequence). CDR3 length equals 14 residues. Deletions cut 7 bases from V and 1 base from J, with 12 bases between. The CDR3 region has the DNA TGTGCCACCACCCGGGACACTCGCACAGATACGCAGTATTTT. It is translated as CATTRDTRTDTQYF.

The chain is built from TRBV15 and TRBJ2-1; D is unclear. Germline-derived CDR1 and CDR2 are LNHNV and YYDKDF (reference sequence). The CDR3 extends over 11 amino acids. Trimming stripped 7 bases from V and 6 bases from J, with 7 bases between. The chain's CDR3 is CATIHGNEQFF. Here the CDR3 DNA reads TGTGCCACCATCCACGGCAATGAGCAGTTCTTC.

The V gene is TRBV11-2, the J gene TRBJ2-1; 8 nucleotides match TRBD2. Looked up from germline, CDR1 is SGHAT and CDR2 is FQNNGV. V lost 7 bases, J lost 2 bases, and 4 bases stayed unmatched. This CDR3 is 14 amino acids long. CDR3 DNA sequence: TGTGCCAGCAAGGACGGGAGGGCCTACAATGAGCAGTTCTTC. Translation: CASKDGRAYNEQFF.

This clonotype has a handful of counts. The rearrangement links TRBV30 to TRBJ2-4; possible D gene TRBD1, 6 bases. CDR1 and CDR2 from the germline V gene are GTSNPN and SVGIG (reference sequence). This CDR3 is 17 amino acids long. The V end lost 0 bases, the J end lost 0 bases, and 15 bases lay between the germline ends. In nucleotides, the CDR3 is TGTGCCTGGAGTGTAGCATGGGGGCCTTTAGCCAAAAACATTCAGTACTTC. Protein sequence: CAWSVAWGPLAKNIQYF.

This clonotype was picked up one time. The rearrangement uses TRBV2 and TRBJ1-4; tentative D call: TRBD1 (5 bases). Between the trimmed V and J ends, which lost 7 bases and 0 bases, there was a span of 9 bases. Germline V CDR1 and CDR2: SNHLY, FYNNEI. This CDR3 region has 14 residues. In nucleotides, the CDR3 is TGTGCCAGCATTAGGACAACAACTAATGAAAAACTGTTTTTT. Translating it yields CASIRTTTNEKLFF.

A single count supports this clonotype. CDR3 nucleotide sequence: TGCGCCAGCAGCCAAACCTCGACAGGGGAAAACATTCAGTACTTC. It codes for CASSQTSTGENIQYF. The gene calls are TRBV4-1 and TRBJ2-4, with 8 bases that match TRBD1. Germline CDR1 and CDR2: MGHRA and YSYEKL. This CDR3 is built from 15 residues. Losses at the gene ends were 2 bases for V and 5 bases for J; bases not matched to a gene: 5.

The rearrangement joins TRBV5-8 to TRBJ2-7; D remains unclear. Trimming left V 5 bases short and J 0 bases short, with 12 bases between. Germline values: CDR1 SGHTS, CDR2 YDEGEE. The CDR3 loop spans 14 amino acids. The CDR3 coding sequence is TGTGCCAGCAGGGCGGTAGGGCACTCCTACGAGCAGTACTTC. It codes for CASRAVGHSYEQYF.

This clonotype was detected a few times. This rearrangement joins TRBV14 to TRBJ2-3; D is uncertain. Trimming shortened V by 0 bases and J by 2 bases, and 18 bases separated the two germline ends. Germline CDR1 reads SGHDN; CDR2 reads FVKESK. The CDR3 totals 18 residues. The CDR3 is CASSQDLRSPITTDTQYF. CDR3 coding DNA: TGTGCCAGCAGCCAAGATTTGCGGTCCCCCATCACCACAGATACGCAGTATTTT.

This clonotype was seen more than once but under ten times. The J gene is TRBJ2-1, the V gene TRBV20-1; D is perhaps TRBD2 (6 bases). This CDR3 has 13 residues. CDR1 and CDR2 (germline): DFQATT, SNEGSKA (reference sequence). V lost 1 base, J lost 4 bases, and 8 bases lay in between. In DNA, the CDR3 is TGCAGTGCTAGAGGGGACTTTTACAATGAGCAGTTCTTC. Translated: CSARGDFYNEQFF.

The chain carries TRBV20-1 and TRBJ2-1, with no clear D. This CDR3 spans 12 amino acids. Trimming left V 5 bases short and J 3 bases short, with 8 bases between. Germline-derived CDR1 and CDR2 are DFQATT and SNEGSKA (reference sequence). As DNA, the CDR3 is TGCAGTGCTCCTGATCTCTACAATGAGCAGTTCTTC. It yields the protein CSAPDLYNEQFF.

The V call is TRBV7-8, the J call TRBJ1-5; 8 bases are a match to TRBD1. V shed 5 bases, J shed 5 bases, and the junction held 11 bases outside the gene matches. Germline V lookup: CDR1 SGHVS, CDR2 FQNEAQ. The CDR3 consists of 16 residues. The CDR3 nucleotides are TGTGCCAGCAGCCCGTTAAGACAGGGGAACCATCAGCCCCAGCATTTT. It translates to CASSPLRQGNHQPQHF. Supplemented by reference TRBV7-8 and TRBJ1-5, the full variable domain reads GAGVSQSPRYKVAKRGQDVALRCDPISGHVSLFWYQQALGQGPEFLTYFQNEAQLDKSGLPSDRFFAERPEGSVSTLKIQRTQQEDSAVYLCASSPLRQGNHQPQHFGDGTRLSIL.

This clonotype was counted only a few times. The V and J genes are TRBV4-1 and TRBJ2-7; D gene ambiguous. Germline V gene lookup returns CDR1 MGHRA and CDR2 YSYEKL. Between the trimmed V and J ends, which lost 1 base and 5 bases, there was a span of 9 bases. CDR3 length equals 13 residues. CDR3: CASSQVGRDEQYF. The CDR3 region has the DNA TGCGCCAGCAGCCAAGTCGGCCGGGACGAGCAGTACTTC.

Notes on this clonotype: At one boundary the junction diverges from the germline segment, which might be a read error. This sequence joins TRBV28 and TRBJ2-2; D is tentatively TRBD1 or TRBD2 (5 bases each). The CDR3 consists of 15 residues. From germline, CDR1 is MDHEN and CDR2 SYDVKM. The CDR3 reads CDSSFASGGTGELFF. CDR3 coding DNA: TGTGACAGCAGTTTCGCTTCTGGGGGCACCGGGGAGCTGTTTTTT. Filled out from reference TRBV28 and TRBJ2-2, the complete variable domain reads DVKVTQSSRYLVKRTGEKVFLECVQDMDHENMFWYRQDPGLGLRLIYFSYDVKMKEKGDIPEGYSVSREKKERFSLILESASTNQTSMYLCDSSFASGGTGELFFGEGSRLTVL.

The V and J genes are TRBV25-1 and TRBJ2-1; maybe TRBD1 (6 bases). Germline assignment: CDR1 MGHDK and CDR2 SYGVNS. This CDR3 contains 15 residues. Trimming cost V 1 base and J 5 bases, with 12 bases left between them. Here the CDR3 reads CASSESTGLNNEQFF. DNA of the CDR3: TGTGCCAGCAGTGAATCTACAGGGTTGAACAATGAGCAGTTCTTC.

The sample holds a few counts of this clonotype. CDR3 loop: CASSRSGTEAFF. CDR3 nucleotide sequence: TGTGCCAGCAGCCGTTCGGGCACTGAAGCTTTCTTT. V and J are TRBV3-1 and TRBJ1-1; D is undetermined. This CDR3 has 12 residues. Per the germline V gene, CDR1 is LGHDT and CDR2 is YNNKEL (reference sequence). With 4 bases removed from V and 4 bases from J, the gap between germline ends came to 7 bases.

The CDR3 nucleotides read TGCAGCCACGAACAGGGTCCCTATGGCTACACCTTC. Translation gives CSHEQGPYGYTF. The chain is built from TRBV29-1 and TRBJ1-2; TRBD1 might be the D (6 bases). This CDR3 spans 12 amino acids. Between the trimmed V and J ends, which lost 8 bases and 4 bases, there was a span of 14 bases. Per germline, CDR1 SQVTM and CDR2 ANQGSEA.

This clonotype was found many times. This chain connects TRBV29-1 to TRBJ2-7, with TRBD1 identical over 9 bases. There are 13 residues in the CDR3. The trim removed 4 bases at V and 1 base at J, leaving 2 bases unmatched. From germline, CDR1 is SQVTM and CDR2 ANQGSEA. DNA of the CDR3: TGCAGCGTTGGGGGGACAGGGTCCTACGAGCAGTACTTC. Its protein is CSVGGTGSYEQYF.